This T cell receptor (beta chain) originates from a study of shared clonotypes between healthy human individuals. CD45RO negativity and positive selection for CCR7 defined naive CD8 cells, a population that excluded terminally differentiated effector memory CD45RA+ cells. Note on this clone: In the same sample, other DNA sequences code for this CDR3.

TCRdb keeps only in-frame clones here, not all; method: immunoSEQ multiplex PCR. The sample yields around 2.1 million clones, 90% to 95% seen once. Germline CDR1 MNHEY, CDR2 SMNVEV (reference sequence). The CDR3 extends over 14 amino acids. V lost 3 bases and J 1 base, leaving 9 bases between the germline ends. Sequencing used naive CD8+ T cells from PBMCs. This chain connects TRBV27 to TRBJ1-1; possible D gene TRBD1, 6 bases. This TCR was sampled from a man aged 18 to 30 in good health. Some clones in this sample may be carry-over from other donors' samples. The CDR3 DNA reads as TGTGCCAGCAGTTTGACAGGAGCGAACACTGAAGCTTTCTTT. It yields the protein CASSLTGANTEAFF.